These 20 T cell receptor beta chains came from one sample sequenced in a study of T-cell memory formation after mild COVID-19. In TCRdb, the 5' RACE reads were re-called with MiXCR into one record per CDR3 protein. The sample has 500,000 to 600,000 distinct CDR3 sequences; roughly 18% are singletons. The sample taken for sequencing was PBMCs or a T cell subset sorted from them (not recorded which). All receptors come from an adult woman who had mild COVID-19 (a few samples of this study predate the infection). Cell type and time point are not known.

The rearrangement links TRBV7-6 to TRBJ2-2; 7 bases agree with TRBD1. CDR1 is SGHVS and CDR2 is FNYEAQ in the germline V gene. There are 15 residues in the CDR3. V shed 1 base and J 5 bases; nucleotides not matched to a gene: 4. The CDR3 sequence: CASSLETGFTGELFF. The CDR3 bases are TGTGCCAGCAGCTTAGAGACAGGGTTTACCGGGGAGCTGTTTTTT. The whole variable domain, filled in from reference TRBV7-6 and TRBJ2-2, reads GAGVSQSPRYKVTKRGQDVALRCDPISGHVSLYWYRQALGQGPEFLTYFNYEAQQDKSGLPNDRFSAERPEGSISTLTIQRTEQRDSAMYRCASSLETGFTGELFFGEGSRLTVL.

This clonotype was found a few times. The chain joins TRBV6-6 to TRBJ1-1; 9 bases are shared with TRBD1. V gave up 6 bases and J gave up 1 base; unmatched junction bases: 12. Per the germline V gene, CDR1 is MNHNY and CDR2 is SVGAGI (reference sequence). The CDR3 runs to 17 residues. CDR3 region: CASRPSRDRGRNTEAFF. CDR3 nucleotide sequence: TGTGCCAGCAGACCCTCCCGTGACAGGGGGAGGAACACTGAAGCTTTCTTT.

The chain employs TRBV4-2 and TRBJ2-5; 14 positions agree with TRBD2. Trimming removed 3 bases from V and 0 bases from J; junction bases left unmatched: 9. CDR3 length equals 19 residues. Germline CDR1 LGHNA, CDR2 YNFKEQ. The DNA for the CDR3 is TGTGCCAGCAGCCAGGGTCGGACTAGCGGGGGGACGTACCAAGAGACCCAGTACTTC. Protein product: CASSQGRTSGGTYQETQYF.

The chain joins TRBV5-1 to TRBJ2-3, with 13 positions matching TRBD2. CDR1 is SGHRS and CDR2 is YFSETQ in the germline V gene. With V trimmed by 0 bases and J by 6 bases, 13 bases remained unmatched. The CDR3 length is 19 residues. The CDR3 region has the DNA TGCGCCAGCAGCTTGGGAATTCCAGGACTAGCGGGAGTAGCGGATACGCAGTATTTT. Protein product: CASSLGIPGLAGVADTQYF. The complete variable domain, with remaining parts taken from reference TRBV5-1 and TRBJ2-3, reads KAGVTQTPRYLIKTRGQQVTLSCSPISGHRSVSWYQQTPGQGLQFLFEYFSETQRNKGNFPGRFSGRQFSNSRSEMNVSTLELGDSALYLCASSLGIPGLAGVADTQYFGPGTRLTVL.

The chain has TRBV24-1 and TRBJ2-3; 7 bases match TRBD1. CDR1 and CDR2 (germline): KGHDR, SFDVKD. V shed 2 bases, J shed 2 bases, and the junction held 3 bases outside the gene matches. The CDR3 has 15 amino acids. CDR3 sequence reads: CATSDYRGFTDTQYF. CDR3 sequence (DNA): TGTGCCACCAGTGATTACAGGGGCTTCACAGATACGCAGTATTTT.

This clonotype occurred many times. The J gene is TRBJ2-1, the V gene TRBV5-4; TRBD1 aligns across 9 bases. This CDR3 is built from 13 residues. Per germline, CDR1 SGHNT and CDR2 YYREEE (reference sequence). J was trimmed by 10 bases and V by 0 bases; bases with no gene match: 2. The DNA for the CDR3 is TGTGCCAGCAGCTTGGGACAGGGGGGAGAGCAGTTCTTC. Amino acid sequence: CASSLGQGGEQFF.

V usage is TRBV5-1 and J usage is TRBJ2-5; possible D gene TRBD1, 6 bases. V lost 4 bases to trimming and J lost 2 bases, with 12 bases between them. The CDR3 spans 14 residues. From germline, CDR1 is SGHRS and CDR2 YFSETQ. CDR3 sequence: CASSKPGQQETQYF. The CDR3 bases are TGCGCCAGCAGCAAACCGGGACAACAAGAGACCCAGTACTTC.

V gene TRBV24-1 combines with J gene TRBJ2-1; TRBD2 agrees at 12 bases. V lost 2 bases, J lost 7 bases, and 5 bases stayed unmatched. The CDR3 is 16 residues long. From germline, CDR1 is KGHDR and CDR2 SFDVKD. The CDR3 region has the DNA TGTGCCACCAGTGATTCCCGACTAGCGGGAGATAATGAGCAGTTCTTC. Amino acid sequence: CATSDSRLAGDNEQFF.

The V gene is TRBV5-1, the J gene TRBJ2-5; TRBD1 aligns across 7 bases. The CDR3 runs to 14 residues. V trimming: 3 bases; J trimming: 3 bases; junction bases outside the gene matches: 5. The germline gives CDR1 SGHRS, CDR2 YFSETQ. CDR3 bases: TGCGCCAGCAGCTCCCGGACAGGAGAAGAGACCCAGTACTTC. It specifies CASSSRTGEETQYF. Full variable domain (remainder filled in from reference TRBV5-1 and TRBJ2-5): KAGVTQTPRYLIKTRGQQVTLSCSPISGHRSVSWYQQTPGQGLQFLFEYFSETQRNKGNFPGRFSGRQFSNSRSEMNVSTLELGDSALYLCASSSRTGEETQYFGPGTRLLVL.

This rearrangement joins TRBV6-5 to TRBJ2-5; 13 bases are a match to TRBD2. The CDR3 totals 17 residues. Germline V gene sequence: CDR1 MNHEY, CDR2 SVGAGI. V shed 6 bases and J 2 bases; nucleotides not matched to a gene: 9. The CDR3: CASRKGLAGSRQETQYF. The CDR3 region has the DNA TGTGCCAGCAGAAAGGGACTAGCGGGAAGCAGACAAGAGACCCAGTACTTC.

This clonotype was seen a handful of times. The chain employs TRBV21-1 and TRBJ1-2. TRBV21-1 has pseudogene status. This CDR3 has 17 amino acids. The CDR3 DNA follows: TGTGCCAGCAGCAAAGAGAGGGCACGAGAAGGTAACTATGGCTACACCTTC. It translates to CASSKERAREGNYGYTF.

Ten or more counts support this clonotype. This rearrangement joins TRBV7-9 to TRBJ2-5; 8 positions agree with TRBD2. V was pared by 4 bases and J by 1 base, with 5 bases of the junction left unmatched. The CDR3 has 15 residues. CDR1 and CDR2 (germline): SEHNR, FQNEAQ (reference sequence). CDR3 bases: TGTGCCAGCAGCTCCGGGGGGGGCCGCCAAGAGACCCAGTACTTC. Translation gives CASSSGGGRQETQYF.

This clonotype was seen only a few times. The J gene is TRBJ2-7, the V gene TRBV4-3, with 8 bases aligning to TRBD2. The CDR3 contains 15 residues. The V gene's germline CDR1 is LGHNA and CDR2 YSLEER. Germline trimming cut 1 base from V and 3 bases from J; bases unmatched to any gene: 5. The CDR3: CASSQAAGVGYEQYF. CDR3 in DNA: TGCGCCAGCAGCCAAGCAGCGGGAGTGGGCTACGAGCAGTACTTC.

The V gene is TRBV21-1, the J gene TRBJ2-5; the table's TRBD2 call for D was not verified on the DNA. TRBV21-1 is a pseudogene segment. The CDR3 runs to 16 residues. CDR3: CASKRVAGVPGETQYF. The CDR3 nucleotides are TGTGCCAGCAAACGGGTGGCGGGAGTCCCGGGAGAGACCCAGTACTTC.

This clonotype has just a few counts. J is TRBJ2-3 and V is TRBV7-3; 10 nucleotides line up with TRBD1. The CDR3 loop spans 16 amino acids. The V and J ends lost 5 bases and 3 bases, in that order; junction bases with no gene match: 8. CDR1 SGHTA and CDR2 FQGTGA come from the germline V gene. The CDR3 DNA reads TGTGCCAGCAGCCTAGGGACAGGGGAGGGGACAGATACGCAGTATTTT. It is translated as CASSLGTGEGTDTQYF.

The rearrangement links TRBV4-3 to TRBJ2-1, with no clear D. Trimming took 4 bases from V and 6 from J, leaving 13 bases between them. The CDR3 sequence is 14 residues long. The germline gives CDR1 LGHNA, CDR2 YSLEER. The CDR3 region has the DNA TGCGCCAGCAGCCGTGCGACCCGAACCAATGAGCAGTTCTTC. Protein sequence: CASSRATRTNEQFF.

This clonotype was seen only a few times. The V gene is TRBV29-1, the J gene TRBJ1-2, with D possibly matching TRBD1 (5 bases). V was trimmed by 0 bases and J by 8 bases, leaving 10 bases between them. Germline V gene sequence: CDR1 SQVTM, CDR2 ANQGSEA. There are 12 residues in the CDR3. This CDR3 reads CSVEDPGPGYTF. CDR3 DNA sequence: TGCAGCGTTGAAGACCCGGGACCCGGCTACACCTTC.

This clonotype appeared a few times. The chain couples TRBV7-3 to TRBJ2-2; TRBD2 might be the D (5 bases). V gave up 0 bases and J gave up 3 bases, with 20 bases separating them. The CDR3 loop spans 19 amino acids. The germline gives CDR1 SGHTA, CDR2 FQGTGA. The CDR3 DNA follows: TGTGCCAGCAGCTTAACCTCCCCCAACCGACTATCTTACACCGGGGAGCTGTTTTTT. Translated, it gives CASSLTSPNRLSYTGELFF.

This chain joins TRBV5-1 and TRBJ2-7, with 7 bases identical to TRBD1. This CDR3 has 15 residues. CDR1 is SGHRS, CDR2 YFSETQ, per germline. Trimming took 4 bases from V and 3 from J; bases not matched to a gene: 10. The CDR3 reads CASSVDREDGYEQYF. CDR3 DNA: TGCGCCAGCAGCGTAGACAGGGAAGATGGCTACGAGCAGTACTTC.

This clonotype was found many times. This sequence joins TRBV12-3 or TRBV12-4 and TRBJ1-2; 8 positions match TRBD1. Losses at the gene ends were 6 bases for V and 2 bases for J; bases not matched to a gene: 5. This CDR3 comprises 14 residues. The CDR3 region is CASSKRQGNYGYTF. The CDR3 DNA sequence: TGTGCCAGCAGCAAAAGACAGGGGAACTATGGCTACACCTTC.